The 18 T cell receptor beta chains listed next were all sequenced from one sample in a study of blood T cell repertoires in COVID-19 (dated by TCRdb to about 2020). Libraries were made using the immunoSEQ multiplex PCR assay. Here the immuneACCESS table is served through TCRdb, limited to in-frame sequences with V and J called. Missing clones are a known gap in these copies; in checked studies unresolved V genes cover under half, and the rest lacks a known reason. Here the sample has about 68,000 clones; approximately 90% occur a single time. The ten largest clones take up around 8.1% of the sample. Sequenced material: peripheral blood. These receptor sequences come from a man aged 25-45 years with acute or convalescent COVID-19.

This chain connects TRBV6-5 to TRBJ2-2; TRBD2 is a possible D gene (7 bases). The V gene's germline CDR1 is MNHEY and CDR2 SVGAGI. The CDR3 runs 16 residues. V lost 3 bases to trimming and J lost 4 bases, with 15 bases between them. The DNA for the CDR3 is TGTGCCAGCAGTTATTCGGCCGGGGGGCCCACCGGGGAGCTGTTTTTT. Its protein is CASSYSAGGPTGELFF.

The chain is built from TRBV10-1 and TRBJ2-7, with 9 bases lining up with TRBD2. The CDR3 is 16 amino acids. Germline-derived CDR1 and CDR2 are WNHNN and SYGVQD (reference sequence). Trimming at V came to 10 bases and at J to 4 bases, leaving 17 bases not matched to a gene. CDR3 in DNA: TGCGCCACTCCCCTCGAAAAAATAGCGGGAGTATACGAGCAGTACTTC. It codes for CATPLEKIAGVYEQYF.

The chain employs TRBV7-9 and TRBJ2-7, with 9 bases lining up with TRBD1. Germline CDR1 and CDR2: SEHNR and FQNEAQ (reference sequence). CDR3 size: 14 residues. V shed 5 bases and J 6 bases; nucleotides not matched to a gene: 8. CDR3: CASSRTGEVVEQYF. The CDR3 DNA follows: TGTGCCAGCAGCCGGACAGGGGAAGTGGTCGAGCAGTACTTC.

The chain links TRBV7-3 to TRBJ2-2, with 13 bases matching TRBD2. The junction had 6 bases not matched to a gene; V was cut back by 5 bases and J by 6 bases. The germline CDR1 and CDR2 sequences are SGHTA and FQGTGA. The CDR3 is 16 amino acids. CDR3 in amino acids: CASSQGLAGSSGELFF. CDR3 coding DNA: TGTGCCAGCAGCCAGGGACTAGCGGGATCTTCCGGGGAGCTGTTTTTT.

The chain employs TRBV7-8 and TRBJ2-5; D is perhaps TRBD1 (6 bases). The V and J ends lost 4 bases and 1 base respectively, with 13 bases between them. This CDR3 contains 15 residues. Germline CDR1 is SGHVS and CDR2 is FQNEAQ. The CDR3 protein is CASSSMGHFQETQYF. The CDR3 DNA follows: TGTGCCAGCAGCTCGATGGGACATTTCCAAGAGACCCAGTACTTC.

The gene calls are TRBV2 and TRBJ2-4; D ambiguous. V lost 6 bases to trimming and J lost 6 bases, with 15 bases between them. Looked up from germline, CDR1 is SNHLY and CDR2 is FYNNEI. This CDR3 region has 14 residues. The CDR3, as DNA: TGTGCCAGCAGCCCCCTTAGCAGCCCAAACATTCAGTACTTC. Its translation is CASSPLSSPNIQYF.

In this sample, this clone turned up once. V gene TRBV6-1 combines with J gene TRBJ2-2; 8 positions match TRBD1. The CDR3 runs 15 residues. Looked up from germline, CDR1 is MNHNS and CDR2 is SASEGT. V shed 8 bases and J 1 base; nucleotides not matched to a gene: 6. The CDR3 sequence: CASEGGQENTGELFF. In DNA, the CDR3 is TGTGCCAGCGAGGGGGGACAGGAGAACACCGGGGAGCTGTTTTTT.

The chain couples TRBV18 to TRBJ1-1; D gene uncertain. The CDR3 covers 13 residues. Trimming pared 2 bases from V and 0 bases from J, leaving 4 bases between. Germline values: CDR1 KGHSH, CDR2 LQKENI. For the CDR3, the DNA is TGTGCCAGCTCACCAGGGCTGAACACTGAAGCTTTCTTT. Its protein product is CASSPGLNTEAFF.

CDR3 amino acids: CASKAGALGEQFF. The CDR3 DNA follows: TGTGCCAGCAAGGCGGGAGCTCTAGGTGAGCAGTTCTTC. V is TRBV6-5 and J is TRBJ2-1, with 7 positions matching TRBD2. Per the germline V gene, CDR1 is MNHEY and CDR2 is SVGAGI. The length of the CDR3 is 13 residues. The trim removed 7 bases at V and 9 bases at J, leaving 9 bases unmatched.

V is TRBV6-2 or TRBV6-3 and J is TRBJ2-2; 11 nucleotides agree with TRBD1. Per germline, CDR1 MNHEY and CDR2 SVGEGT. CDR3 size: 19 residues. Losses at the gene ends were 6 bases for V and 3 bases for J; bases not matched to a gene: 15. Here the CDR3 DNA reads TGTGCCAGCAGCCGATACACCGGGACAGGGGGTTTTCACACCGGGGAGCTGTTTTTT. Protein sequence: CASSRYTGTGGFHTGELFF.

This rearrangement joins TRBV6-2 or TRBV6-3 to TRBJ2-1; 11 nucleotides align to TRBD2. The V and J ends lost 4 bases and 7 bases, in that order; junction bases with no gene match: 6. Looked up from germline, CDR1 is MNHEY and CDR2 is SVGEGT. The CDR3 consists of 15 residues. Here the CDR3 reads CASSSGTSGLNEQFF. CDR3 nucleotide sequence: TGTGCCAGCAGTTCCGGGACTAGCGGCCTGAATGAGCAGTTCTTC.

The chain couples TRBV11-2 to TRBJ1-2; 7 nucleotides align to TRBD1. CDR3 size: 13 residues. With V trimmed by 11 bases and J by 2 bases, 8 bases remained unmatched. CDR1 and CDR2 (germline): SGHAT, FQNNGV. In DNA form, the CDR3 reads TGTGCCTCGAAGTCAGGGGGGAACTATGGCTACACCTTC. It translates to CASKSGGNYGYTF.

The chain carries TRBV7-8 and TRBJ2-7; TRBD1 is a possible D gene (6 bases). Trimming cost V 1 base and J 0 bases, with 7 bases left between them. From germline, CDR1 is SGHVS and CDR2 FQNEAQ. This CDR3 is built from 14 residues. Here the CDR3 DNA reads TGTGCCAGCAGCTTAGGGGGGCTCTCCTACGAGCAGTACTTC. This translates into CASSLGGLSYEQYF.

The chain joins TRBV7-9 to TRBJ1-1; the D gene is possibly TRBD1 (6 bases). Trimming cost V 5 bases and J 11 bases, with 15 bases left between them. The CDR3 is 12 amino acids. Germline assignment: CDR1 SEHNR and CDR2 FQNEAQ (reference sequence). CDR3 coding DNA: TGTGCCAGCAGCCGAACAGACGACAGGGCTTTCTTT. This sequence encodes CASSRTDDRAFF.

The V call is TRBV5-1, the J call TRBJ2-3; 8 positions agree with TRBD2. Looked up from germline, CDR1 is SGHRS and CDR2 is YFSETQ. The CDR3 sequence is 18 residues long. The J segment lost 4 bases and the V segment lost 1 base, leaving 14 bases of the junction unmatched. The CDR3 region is CASSLPAQSGSAADTQYF. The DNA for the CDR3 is TGCGCCAGCAGCTTGCCCGCCCAGAGCGGGAGTGCGGCAGATACGCAGTATTTT.

DNA for the CDR3: TGTGCCAGCAGCCGAGAACGTGCCGGGGAGCTGTTTTTT. As protein: CASSRERAGELFF. This sequence joins TRBV11-2 and TRBJ2-2; unclear D gene. The germline CDR1 and CDR2 sequences are SGHAT and FQNNGV. The CDR3 totals 13 residues. Trimming took 5 bases from V and 6 from J, leaving 10 bases between them.

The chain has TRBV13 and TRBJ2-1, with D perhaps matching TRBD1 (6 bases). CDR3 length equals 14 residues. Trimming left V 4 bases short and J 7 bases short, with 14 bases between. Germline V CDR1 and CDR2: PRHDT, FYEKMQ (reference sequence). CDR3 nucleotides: TGTGCCAGCAGCTATTCGGGGACACCAAATGAGCAGTTCTTC. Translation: CASSYSGTPNEQFF.

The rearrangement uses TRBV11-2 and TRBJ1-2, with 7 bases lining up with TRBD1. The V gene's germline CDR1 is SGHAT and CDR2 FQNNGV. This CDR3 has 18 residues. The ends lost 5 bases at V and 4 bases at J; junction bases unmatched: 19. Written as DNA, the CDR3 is TGTGCCAGCAGCCCAAGGGGTGGGACAGACCTTTACCCCTATGGCTACACCTTC. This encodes CASSPRGGTDLYPYGYTF.